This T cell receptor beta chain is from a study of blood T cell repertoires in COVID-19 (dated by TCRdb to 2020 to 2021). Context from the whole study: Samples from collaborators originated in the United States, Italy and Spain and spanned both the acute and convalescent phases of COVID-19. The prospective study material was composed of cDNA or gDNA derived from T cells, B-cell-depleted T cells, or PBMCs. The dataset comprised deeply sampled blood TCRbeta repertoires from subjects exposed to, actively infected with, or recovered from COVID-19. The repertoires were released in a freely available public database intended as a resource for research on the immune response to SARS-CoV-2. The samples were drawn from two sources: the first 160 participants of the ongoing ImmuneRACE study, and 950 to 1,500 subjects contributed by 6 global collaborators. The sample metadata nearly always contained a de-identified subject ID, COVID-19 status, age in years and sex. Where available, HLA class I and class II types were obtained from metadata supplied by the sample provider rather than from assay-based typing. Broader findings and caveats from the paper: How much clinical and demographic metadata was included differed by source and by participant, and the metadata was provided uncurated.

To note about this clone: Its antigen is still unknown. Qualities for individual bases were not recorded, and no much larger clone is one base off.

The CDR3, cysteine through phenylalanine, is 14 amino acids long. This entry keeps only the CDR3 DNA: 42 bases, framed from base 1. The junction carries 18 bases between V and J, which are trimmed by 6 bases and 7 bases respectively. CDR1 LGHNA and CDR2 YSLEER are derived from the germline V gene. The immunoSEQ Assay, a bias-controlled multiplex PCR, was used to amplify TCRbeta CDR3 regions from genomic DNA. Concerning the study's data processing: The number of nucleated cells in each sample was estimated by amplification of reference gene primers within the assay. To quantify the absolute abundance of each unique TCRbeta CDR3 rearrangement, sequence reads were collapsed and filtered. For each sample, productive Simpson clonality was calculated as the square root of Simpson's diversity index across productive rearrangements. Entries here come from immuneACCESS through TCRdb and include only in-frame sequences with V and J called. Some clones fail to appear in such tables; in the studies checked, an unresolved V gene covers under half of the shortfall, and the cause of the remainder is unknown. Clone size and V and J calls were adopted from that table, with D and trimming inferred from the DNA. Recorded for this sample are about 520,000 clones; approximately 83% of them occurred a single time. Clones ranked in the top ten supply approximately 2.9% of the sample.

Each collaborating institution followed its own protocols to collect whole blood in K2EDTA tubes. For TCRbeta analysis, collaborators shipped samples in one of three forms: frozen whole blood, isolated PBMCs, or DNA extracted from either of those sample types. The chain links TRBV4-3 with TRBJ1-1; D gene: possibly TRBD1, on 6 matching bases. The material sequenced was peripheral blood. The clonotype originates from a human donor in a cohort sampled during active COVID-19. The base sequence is TGCGCCAGCAGTCGGGACACGGGATATTTTGAAGCTTTCTTT. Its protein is CASSRDTGYFEAFF.